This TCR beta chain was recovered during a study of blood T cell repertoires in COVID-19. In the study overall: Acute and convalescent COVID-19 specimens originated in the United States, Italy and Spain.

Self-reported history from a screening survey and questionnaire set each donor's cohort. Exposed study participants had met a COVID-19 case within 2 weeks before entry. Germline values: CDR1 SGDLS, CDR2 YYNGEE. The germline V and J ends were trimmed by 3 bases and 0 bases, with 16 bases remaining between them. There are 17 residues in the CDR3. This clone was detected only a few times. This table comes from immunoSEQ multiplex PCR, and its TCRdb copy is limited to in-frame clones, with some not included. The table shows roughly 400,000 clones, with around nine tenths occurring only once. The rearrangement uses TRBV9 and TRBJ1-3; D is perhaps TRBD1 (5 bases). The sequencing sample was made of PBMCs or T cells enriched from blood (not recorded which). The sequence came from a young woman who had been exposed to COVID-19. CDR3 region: CASSGKQGWLSGNTIYF. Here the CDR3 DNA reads TGTGCCAGCAGCGGCAAGCAGGGTTGGCTCTCTGGAAACACCATATATTTT.